The sequence of this T cell receptor beta chain was determined in a study of OX40 agonist ivuxolimab in advanced cancers. Study in general: Patients were roughly 87% male with ages about 20 to 79, mean 60.

Details on this clone: Its antigen is unknown.

Whole-study results and caveats: CD4+ and CD8+ blood T cells expanded clonally by week 6 at 0.1 to 3.0 mg/kg. The average count of expanded clones was higher among CD8+ T cells than among CD4+. It was also the case that some nonresponders had low normalized T-cell clonal expansion.

Profiled with immunoSEQ multiplex PCR; TCRdb holds only in-frame clones, not every one. The sample carries about 69,000 clones, just over 90% recorded once. The CDR3 has 13 residues. Germline trimming cut 5 bases from V and 10 bases from J; bases unmatched to any gene: 8. In germline, CDR1 is SGHTA, CDR2 FQGNSA. The receptor's source is an adult with an advanced solid tumor such as melanoma, head and neck, liver or kidney cancer. The source material was CD4+ or CD8+ T cells sorted from blood, sampled in a trial of the OX40 agonist ivuxolimab. This sequence joins TRBV7-2 and TRBJ2-1; 7 nucleotides agree with TRBD1. DNA of the CDR3: TGTGCCAGCAGCACCCAAAACAGGGGCGAGCAGTTCTTC. It specifies CASSTQNRGEQFF.